This is a list of T cell receptor beta chains from one sample in a study of pediatric ulcerative colitis. Method: immunoSEQ multiplex PCR; TCRdb's copy keeps in-frame clones and lacks some. The table shows about 64,000 clones, with around four fifths occurring only once. The sequencing input was blood. Every receptor here comes from a boy aged 5-17 years with moderate ulcerative colitis. The CDR3 runs from the conserved cysteine through the conserved F or W. D genes are given only for firm matches. Size values are once, few and many counts, or a class for expanded clones, and some rows have none.

D: TRBD1
V: TRBV19
size: .
J: TRBJ2-5
CDR3: CASTPAARTGEETQYF
DNA: TGTGCCAGTACACCCGCCGCACGGACAGGGGAAGAGACCCAGTACTTC

D: .
V: TRBV6-6
size: .
J: TRBJ2-7
CDR3: CASSNTVTYEQYF
DNA: TGTGCCAGCAGTAACACAGTCACCTACGAGCAGTACTTC

D: .
V: TRBV5-4
size: .
J: TRBJ2-7
CDR3: CASSLEFGQRAYEQYF
DNA: TGTGCCAGCAGCTTGGAGTTCGGACAGAGGGCCTACGAGCAGTACTTC

D: .
V: TRBV4-1
size: .
J: TRBJ1-2
CDR3: CASSHYTGYNYGYTF
DNA: TGCGCCAGCAGCCACTATACAGGATATAACTATGGCTACACCTTC

D: .
V: TRBV28
size: .
J: TRBJ1-6
CDR3: CASSYRLPGNSPLHF
DNA: TGTGCCAGCAGCTACAGGCTCCCAGGGAATTCACCCCTCCACTTT

D: .
V: TRBV7-9
size: .
J: TRBJ2-7
CDR3: CASGRRGLPGHYEQYF
DNA: TGTGCCAGCGGCAGAAGGGGATTGCCGGGCCACTACGAGCAGTACTTC

D: TRBD1
V: TRBV25-1
size: .
J: TRBJ1-1
CDR3: CASRMTGGVEAFF
DNA: TGTGCCAGCAGAATGACAGGGGGCGTTGAAGCTTTCTTT

D: TRBD1
V: TRBV11-3
size: .
J: TRBJ2-5
CDR3: CASSLVGGDRPRETQYF
DNA: TGTGCCAGCAGCTTAGTCGGCGGGGACAGGCCCCGGGAGACCCAGTACTTC

D: .
V: TRBV9
size: .
J: TRBJ1-1
CDR3: CASSVAGGPTEAFF
DNA: TGTGCCAGCAGCGTAGCTGGGGGCCCGACTGAAGCTTTCTTT

D: .
V: TRBV9
size: .
J: TRBJ1-5
CDR3: CASSVLRFPPGGDNQPQHF
DNA: TGTGCCAGCAGCGTCCTCCGGTTCCCCCCGGGAGGTGACAATCAGCCCCAGCATTTT

D: .
V: TRBV11-2
size: few
J: TRBJ1-1
CDR3: CASSLGMNTEAFF
DNA: TGTGCCAGCAGCTTAGGAATGAACACTGAAGCTTTCTTT

D: TRBD2
V: TRBV25-1
size: .
J: TRBJ2-3
CDR3: CASRGGREGSTDTQYF
DNA: TGTGCCAGCAGAGGGGGACGGGAGGGGAGCACAGATACGCAGTATTTT

D: .
V: TRBV5-6
size: .
J: TRBJ2-7
CDR3: CASSFQGNYEQYF
DNA: TGTGCCAGCAGCTTCCAGGGGAATTACGAGCAGTACTTC

D: TRBD1
V: TRBV7-6
size: .
J: TRBJ2-1
CDR3: CASSYPQGARYNEQFF
DNA: TGTGCCAGCAGCTATCCACAGGGGGCCCGCTACAATGAGCAGTTCTTC